One sample yielded the 25 T cell receptor beta chains listed below, sequenced in a study of low-dose radiotherapy and immunotherapy resistance in tumors. The time point is: before trial treatment. Covering alpha and beta chains, TRAV- and TRBV-specific primers were used for the first-strand cDNA. TCR amplification used 20 PCR cycles, a constant-region primer and a V-primer adapter. One entry per CDR3 protein results from TCRdb running MiXCR on the reads. The data hold 100,000 or so distinct CDR3 sequences, with 9.4% observed a single time. Sequenced here: PBMCs, sampled before treatment. Receptors originate from a male donor with prostate cancer.

J is TRBJ2-7 and V is TRBV28; the D is unclear. The germline V gene encodes CDR1 MDHEN and CDR2 SYDVKM. Trimming pared 7 bases from V and 9 bases from J, leaving 19 bases between. The CDR3 length is 13 residues. The CDR3 DNA is TGTGCCAGCACATCGGCGTCCCTTAGGGTGCAGTACTTC. Translated: CASTSASLRVQYF.

This clonotype was detected many times. The V call is TRBV28, the J call TRBJ2-3; 12 bases agree with TRBD2. The CDR3 covers 17 residues. After removal of 6 bases from V and 4 bases from J, the junction contained 11 bases not matched to a gene. Germline V gene lookup returns CDR1 MDHEN and CDR2 SYDVKM. The CDR3 reads CASRDYLLAGGADTQYF. The CDR3 DNA reads as TGTGCCAGCAGAGACTACCTACTAGCGGGAGGCGCAGATACGCAGTATTTT. The whole variable domain, remainder taken from reference TRBV28 and TRBJ2-3, is DVKVTQSSRYLVKRTGEKVFLECVQDMDHENMFWYRQDPGLGLRLIYFSYDVKMKEKGDIPEGYSVSREKKERFSLILESASTNQTSMYLCASRDYLLAGGADTQYFGPGTRLTVL.

Concerning this clonotype: A far more abundant clone sits one base away, making this likely a read error. The chain uses TRBV5-3 and TRBJ2-1; the D is unclear. TRBV5-3 belongs to the ORF category, with a function that is uncertain. The CDR3 length is 15 residues. The chain's CDR3 is CASRETRSSHNEQFF. For the CDR3, the DNA is TGTGCCAGCAGAGAGACGCGCAGCTCCCACAATGAGCAGTTCTTC.

This clonotype was recorded many times. V and J are TRBV27 and TRBJ2-2; TRBD1 matches 9 bases. The ends lost 3 bases at V and 7 bases at J; junction bases unmatched: 12. Per germline, CDR1 MNHEY and CDR2 SMNVEV (reference sequence). The CDR3 sequence is 17 residues long. CDR3 in DNA: TGTGCCAGCAGTTTCCGTCCCGGGACAGGGATCGACGGGGAGCTGTTTTTT. This translates into CASSFRPGTGIDGELFF.

This clonotype is termed medium-sized. The chain recombines TRBV5-6 with TRBJ2-1; 16 bases are a match to TRBD2. With V trimmed by 4 bases and J by 10 bases, 11 bases remained unmatched. Germline CDR1 and CDR2: SGHDT and YYEEEE. The CDR3 contains 17 residues. Written as DNA, the CDR3 is TGTGCCAGCAGCCTGGGACTAGCGGGAGGGCCCAGCAGCGAGCAGTTCTTC. Translated: CASSLGLAGGPSSEQFF.

Ten or more counts support this clonotype. This chain uses TRBV28 with TRBJ2-2; D unresolved. Trimming pared 6 bases from V and 4 bases from J, leaving 15 bases between. The CDR3 extends over 15 amino acids. Germline V gives CDR1 MDHEN, CDR2 SYDVKM. Written as DNA, the CDR3 is TGTGCCAGCAGGGCCTTTGGCTTTAGCACCGGGGAGCTGTTTTTT. Translating it yields CASRAFGFSTGELFF.

In its sample, this clonotype was seen many times. The chain employs TRBV19 and TRBJ2-3, with 9 bases that match TRBD1. CDR1 is LNHDA, CDR2 SQIVND, per germline (reference sequence). Trimming at V came to 8 bases and at J to 4 bases, leaving 7 bases not matched to a gene. This CDR3 contains 14 residues. The CDR3 region is CASRGTGFADTQYF. In DNA, the CDR3 is TGTGCCAGTCGAGGGACAGGGTTTGCAGATACGCAGTATTTT. The whole variable domain, remainder taken from reference TRBV19 and TRBJ2-3, is DGGITQSPKYLFRKEGQNVTLSCEQNLNHDAMYWYRQDPGQGLRLIYYSQIVNDFQKGDIAEGYSVSREKKESFPLTVTSAQKNPTAFYLCASRGTGFADTQYFGPGTRLTVL.

Many counts were recorded for this clonotype. This sequence joins TRBV10-3 and TRBJ2-3; D remains unclear. This CDR3 has 12 residues. CDR1 ENHRY and CDR2 SYGVKD come from the germline V gene. V was cut by 0 bases and J by 4 bases, with 2 bases left in between. The CDR3 protein is CAISESADTQYF. The CDR3 coding sequence is TGTGCCATCAGTGAGTCGGCAGATACGCAGTATTTT.

This clonotype was recorded at least ten times. This rearrangement joins TRBV7-2 to TRBJ2-6; no firm D call. CDR1 is SGHTA, CDR2 FQGNSA, per germline. There are 14 residues in the CDR3. Trimming took off 6 bases at V and 1 base at J, with 7 bases between the two ends. This CDR3 is CASSPPSGANVLTF. CDR3 nucleotides: TGTGCCAGCAGTCCCCCGTCTGGGGCCAACGTCCTGACTTTC.

This clonotype came up many times. The CDR3 DNA reads as TGTGCCAGTAGTATTCTCGGACAGCCGAACACCGGGGAGCTGTTTTTT. Translating gives CASSILGQPNTGELFF. The chain is built from TRBV19 and TRBJ2-2; possibly TRBD1 for D (6 bases). CDR3 length: 16 residues. V dropped 3 bases and J dropped 0 bases, with 11 bases sitting between them. Germline-derived CDR1 and CDR2 are LNHDA and SQIVND (reference sequence).

This clonotype occurred many times. The V and J genes are TRBV3-1 and TRBJ1-2; possibly TRBD1 for D (6 bases). Looked up from germline, CDR1 is LGHDT and CDR2 is YNNKEL (reference sequence). The CDR3 is made up of 14 amino acids. Trimming took off 2 bases at V and 6 bases at J, with 13 bases between the two ends. CDR3 sequence (DNA): TGTGCCAGCAGCCAACGTGGCAGGGGAGATGGCTACACCTTC. This translates into CASSQRGRGDGYTF.

This clonotype was detected many times. The chain recombines TRBV20-1 with TRBJ1-6; no firm D call. This CDR3 is 16 amino acids long. Germline loops: CDR1 DFQATT, CDR2 SNEGSKA (reference sequence). Trimming removed 0 bases at V and 5 bases at J, with 14 bases between. CDR3: CSAREVPETNNSPLHF. Written as DNA, the CDR3 is TGCAGTGCTAGAGAGGTTCCAGAGACAAATAATTCACCCCTCCACTTT.

This clonotype was counted at least ten times. The V call is TRBV6-5, the J call TRBJ2-7; no reliable D call. CDR3 length: 13 amino acids. V was shortened by 2 bases and J by 3 bases, with 8 bases between the two germline ends. Germline V gives CDR1 MNHEY, CDR2 SVGAGI. CDR3 region: CASSYRVGYEQYF. In DNA form, the CDR3 reads TGTGCCAGCAGTTACCGGGTGGGCTACGAGCAGTACTTC.

There are many counts of this clonotype. The J gene is TRBJ1-1, the V gene TRBV5-1; D not certain. The CDR3 has 14 amino acids. Germline lookup yields CDR1 SGHRS and CDR2 YFSETQ. Trimming took off 4 bases at V and 2 bases at J, with 12 bases between the two ends. In DNA, the CDR3 is TGCGCCAGCAGCCCTGAAGTCAGAAACACTGAAGCTTTCTTT. Its translation: CASSPEVRNTEAFF.

This clonotype occurred many times. An end of the junction differs from the germline gene, which may be a read error. The chain is built from TRBV28 and TRBJ2-7, with TRBD1 matching 8 bases. Germline V lookup: CDR1 MDHEN, CDR2 SYDVKM. The CDR3 sequence is 16 residues long. CDR3 sequence: CASSPARQGLSYEHYF. In DNA, the CDR3 is TGTGCCAGCAGTCCGGCAAGACAGGGGCTCTCCTACGAGCATTACTTC.

Many counts were recorded for this clonotype. The chain has TRBV18 and TRBJ1-6; 7 nucleotides agree with TRBD1. Germline CDR1 KGHSH, CDR2 LQKENI. The CDR3 spans 14 residues. V shed 6 bases and J 10 bases; nucleotides not matched to a gene: 9. The CDR3 spells CASSPNRGGSPLHF. CDR3 DNA sequence: TGTGCCAGCTCGCCGAACAGGGGCGGCTCACCCCTCCACTTT.

At least ten counts were recorded for this clonotype. This chain links TRBV6-1 with TRBJ1-1; 7 nucleotides line up with TRBD1. Germline CDR1 MNHNS, CDR2 SASEGT. This CDR3 comprises 14 residues. V lost 6 bases and J lost 10; bases outside the gene matches: 14. The CDR3 region is CASRPSLDRDGAFF. The CDR3 DNA is TGTGCCAGCAGACCCTCCCTCGACAGGGATGGAGCTTTCTTT.

This clonotype has ten or more counts. The chain uses TRBV29-1 and TRBJ2-1; TRBD2 matches 13 bases. The ends lost 7 bases at V and 12 bases at J; junction bases unmatched: 12. Germline CDR1 reads SQVTM; CDR2 reads ANQGSEA. CDR3 length: 14 amino acids. The CDR3 spells CSGTSGSLIILQFF. In DNA, the CDR3 is TGCAGCGGGACTAGCGGGAGCTTAATAATCTTGCAGTTCTTC.

This clonotype came up many times. The chain links TRBV20-1 to TRBJ2-3, with 8 bases aligning to TRBD1. CDR3 length: 14 residues. Germline trimming cut 4 bases from V and 4 bases from J; bases unmatched to any gene: 7. Germline CDR1 and CDR2: DFQATT and SNEGSKA (reference sequence). The CDR3 DNA sequence: TGCAGTGCTACTGGACAGGGAGGACCAGATACGCAGTATTTT. Protein product: CSATGQGGPDTQYF.

This clonotype was seen repeatedly, ten times or more. V gene TRBV24-1 combines with J gene TRBJ1-1; D unresolved. Germline CDR1 KGHDR, CDR2 SFDVKD. Trimming left V 8 bases short and J 5 bases short, with 14 bases between. This CDR3 contains 13 residues. CDR3 amino acids: CATKPTKGTEAFF. The CDR3 DNA reads TGTGCCACCAAGCCGACGAAGGGAACTGAAGCTTTCTTT.

This clonotype has at least ten counts. The chain recombines TRBV7-9 with TRBJ1-2; maybe TRBD1 (6 bases). The CDR3 totals 15 residues. V lost 0 bases and J 7 bases, leaving 15 bases between the germline ends. Germline values: CDR1 SEHNR, CDR2 FQNEAQ (reference sequence). This CDR3 is CASSLAGPQGSGYTF. The DNA for the CDR3 is TGTGCCAGCAGCTTAGCGGGTCCACAGGGAAGTGGCTACACCTTC. Supplemented by reference TRBV7-9 and TRBJ1-2, the full variable domain reads DTGVSQNPRHKITKRGQNVTFRCDPISEHNRLYWYRQTLGQGPEFLTYFQNEAQLEKSRLLSDRFSAERPKGSFSTLEIQRTEQGDSAMYLCASSLAGPQGSGYTFGSGTRLTVV.

This clonotype was detected many times. The chain recombines TRBV7-2 with TRBJ2-2; D not certain. CDR1 and CDR2 (germline): SGHTA, FQGNSA. This CDR3 has 15 residues. Trimming removed 1 base at V and 2 bases at J, with 8 bases between. CDR3 DNA sequence: TGTGCCAGCAGCTTAGTTAGGGTCAACACCGGGGAGCTGTTTTTT. It encodes CASSLVRVNTGELFF. Full variable domain (remainder filled in from reference TRBV7-2 and TRBJ2-2): GAGVSQSPSNKVTEKGKDVELRCDPISGHTALYWYRQSLGQGLEFLIYFQGNSAPDKSGLPSDRFSAERTGGSVSTLTIQRTQQEDSAVYLCASSLVRVNTGELFFGEGSRLTVL.

This clonotype was recorded many times. V gene TRBV29-1 combines with J gene TRBJ2-1, with D perhaps assigned TRBD1 or TRBD2 (5 bases each). Trimming cost V 4 bases and J 8 bases, with 27 bases left between them. CDR3 length: 17 residues. Germline-derived CDR1 and CDR2 are SQVTM and ANQGSEA. The CDR3 sequence: CSVGGRLGRGDGDEQFF. In DNA form, the CDR3 reads TGCAGCGTTGGAGGCAGGTTGGGACGGGGCGACGGGGATGAGCAGTTCTTC.

This clonotype appeared many times. V is TRBV5-1 and J is TRBJ2-7; 13 bases align to TRBD2. V lost 4 bases and J lost 4; bases outside the gene matches: 8. The CDR3 spans 16 residues. The germline V gene encodes CDR1 SGHRS and CDR2 YFSETQ. This chain's CDR3 is CASSQNLLAGGYEQYF. CDR3 sequence (DNA): TGCGCCAGCAGCCAGAACTTACTAGCGGGAGGGTACGAGCAGTACTTC.

There are many counts of this clonotype. The chain combines TRBV7-2 with TRBJ2-4; D is unclear. The CDR3 contains 15 residues. Germline loops: CDR1 SGHTA, CDR2 FQGNSA. Trimming shortened V by 5 bases and J by 0 bases, and 11 bases separated the two germline ends. The CDR3, as DNA: TGTGCCAGCAGCCAAGGACGGCTAGCCAAAAACATTCAGTACTTC. Protein sequence: CASSQGRLAKNIQYF.